This paragraph reports one TCR beta chain. This clonotype was observed at least ten times. It lacks a known antigen. No per-base quality is available; no much larger clone lies one base away. The data stem from a study of spatial heterogeneity in lung cancer (dated by TCRdb to the late 2010s). About the study as a whole: More beta-chain than alpha-chain transcripts were consistently detected, likely reflecting higher beta-chain transcript abundance. In the raw uncorrected reads, each unique combination of TCR and UMI appeared more than ten times on average. The study quantitatively compared TCR alpha and beta repertoires across multiple tumor regions, matched nontumor lung and blood in non-small cell lung cancer. Nonsynonymous mutation counts, determined by whole-exome sequencing of tumor tissue, were related to TCR repertoire features. Both alpha and beta chains were TCR-sequenced in around 230 tumor regions, around 64 matched nontumor lung samples and 55 to 60 PBMC samples obtained at surgery. The investigation overall reported the following: Ubiquitous expanded tumor TCRs showed up in blood more often at tumor resection than at routine follow-up. Additional single-cell paired TCR alpha and beta sequencing was considered necessary to confirm, at a functional level, the hypothesis that regional TCRs recognize regional mutations.

The CDR3 has 13 amino acids, counting the end cysteine and phenylalanine. Only the CDR3 DNA is retained, 39 bases long and in frame from the first base. The germline V gene (reference sequence) yields SGHAT for CDR1 and FQDESV for CDR2. The germline V and J ends show losses of 3 bases and 12 bases respectively, and no gene match explains 8 bases of the junction. Library preparation was by 5' RACE. This sample was sequenced with a NextSeq 500. To allow correction of PCR and sequencing errors, the TCR library protocol tagged every TCR cDNA molecule with a unique molecular identifier. Under the source paper's analysis protocol: TCR identification, UMI-based error correction and CDR3 extraction were all carried out with Decombinator tools. Expanded TCRs were defined as those above a frequency of 2 per 1,000, corresponding to the top 1% of the tumor frequency distribution. Rényi diversity was computed with the R vegan package after subsampling each repertoire 100 times to 5,000 TCRs. CDR3 similarity networks were built from amino acid triplet string-kernel similarity, with CDR3s being connected when pairwise similarity was above 0.82. Using fastp at Q25 and MiXCR, TCRdb reprocessed the public reads and kept productive beta chains. Every entry covers one CDR3 protein and lists the most common genes and DNA from its rows. The V and J calls, along with clone size, are taken from TCRdb and not from the paper's own processing. A total of about 23,000 distinct CDR3 sequences appear in this sample, 2.5% to 4% of them only once. Of the sample, around 28% is held by the ten largest clones.

The time point tag for this specimen amounts to: sample taken at primary tumor resection. The donors were some 76 patients from the lung TRACERx cohort who had early-stage, untreated non-small cell lung cancer. Without any cell sorting, TCR sequencing was performed on whole RNA extracted either from tumor and nontumor lung tissue or from cryopreserved PBMC samples. A patient was chosen for TCR sequencing only when enough RNA was available from at least two tumor regions. The source material was PBMCs, sampled at surgery. The chain is assembled from TRBV11-1 and TRBJ2-1, with 7 central nucleotides matching TRBD2. This clonotype was sampled from a female donor with early-stage non-small cell lung cancer. The DNA reads TGTGCCAGCAGCTTTGGAGTCCGGGAGGCGCAGTTCTTC. The resulting protein is CASSFGVREAQFF. Reference TRBV11-1 and TRBJ2-1 proteins supply the regions before and after the CDR3; the full variable domain is: EAEVAQSPRYKITEKSQAVAFWCDPISGHATLYWYRQILGQGPELLVQFQDESVVDDSQLPKDRFSAERLKGVDSTLKIQPAELGDSAMYLCASSFGVREAQFFGPGTRLTVL.